This T cell receptor (beta chain) was sequenced in a study of CD8+ T cells in alopecia areata. Study at large: Percent affected scalp area, the SALT score, rated treated patients' severity. Findings and caveats of the study: Administration of tofacitinib significantly diminished scalp clonality and expanded CD8+ clones within the top 100. Under tofacitinib, numerous expanded lesional clonotypes remained detectable in scalp and blood. The study found higher clonality in lesional than normal scalp, especially in alopecia totalis/universalis.

Extracted RNA was reverse transcribed into cDNA, the sequencing template. Assay used: immunoSEQ multiplex PCR; TCRdb lists only in-frame clones, some missing. The sample consists of roughly 230,000 clones, around 43% of them appearing once. Germline V gene sequence: CDR1 SQVTM, CDR2 ANQGSEA. This CDR3 has 12 amino acids. The germline V and J ends were trimmed by 4 bases and 7 bases, with 13 bases remaining between them. This clone was seen a few times. Antigen specificity is unknown. The treatment here: oral pan-JAK inhibitor, 5-10 mg twice daily. This TCR was recovered from a human donor with alopecia areata. The sample here was CD4+ T cells sorted from blood, taken at approximately week 36, from a patient treated with tofacitinib. The chain has TRBV29-1 and TRBJ1-2, with no clear D. Here the CDR3 reads CSVAGLGFGYTF. In nucleotides, the CDR3 is TGCAGCGTTGCCGGCTTGGGCTTTGGCTACACCTTC.